This is a list of T cell receptor beta chains from one sample in a study of cytotoxic CD8 clonotypes in ibrutinib-treated CLL. TCRdb's copy holds only in-frame clones and misses some; the assay was immunoSEQ multiplex PCR. Of some 150,000 clones in the sample, more than 75% were seen once. The sequences come from PBMCs, collected after 36 months of ibrutinib treatment. The receptors stem from a human donor with chronic lymphocytic leukemia. Both conserved end residues are part of each CDR3.

J gene | V gene | CDR3 protein
TRBJ1-3 | TRBV2 | CASRTDNSGNTIYF
TRBJ1-2 | TRBV6-5 | CASSAGRTNYGYTF
TRBJ1-1 | TRBV5-4 | CASSSGSGMNTEAFF
TRBJ2-1 | TRBV18 | CASSLQYGTDNNEQFF
TRBJ2-7 | TRBV2 | CAGGHRVYEQYF
TRBJ2-6 | TRBV2 | CATSVGANVLTF
TRBJ2-7 | TRBV4-1 | CASSQDQLSAGGLYEQYF
TRBJ2-1 | TRBV13 | CASSSRDRSSYNEQFF
TRBJ2-1 | TRBV9 | CASSAQGARRYNEQFF
TRBJ1-2 | TRBV18 | CASHIREAENGYTF
TRBJ2-3 | TRBV28 | CASIQGGTPRTDTQYF
TRBJ2-3 | TRBV5-6 | CASSSLIGTGRDTQYF
TRBJ1-6 | TRBV7-8 | CASSEPASHNSPLHF
TRBJ2-7 | TRBV4-1 | CASSQEGAYNYEQYF
TRBJ1-5 | TRBV5-5 | CASSRARENQPQHF
TRBJ2-5 | TRBV19 | CASSTGTSGQETQYF
TRBJ1-2 | TRBV5-1 | CASSLAEHYGYTF
TRBJ1-4 | TRBV27 | CASSLSTGQGSNEKLFF
TRBJ1-6 | TRBV5-1 | CASSLESLSPNSPLHF
TRBJ2-7 | TRBV2 | CASRGEGHEQYF
TRBJ1-1 | TRBV6-1 | CASSGFLWLAFF
TRBJ2-3 | TRBV19 | CASSHRGSTDTQYF
TRBJ2-1 | TRBV4-2 | CASSQAGGRAKGEQFF
TRBJ1-3 | TRBV30 | CAWSVVNSGNTIYF
TRBJ2-4 | TRBV11-2 | CASSFRTSGAAKNIQYF
TRBJ1-2 | TRBV19 | CASSRDRGLGGYTF
TRBJ2-3 | TRBV5-4 | CASQGAGTDTQYF
TRBJ2-6 | TRBV7-9 | CAGDRERGVLTF
TRBJ1-5 | TRBV15 | CATSWVKGNQPQHF
TRBJ2-7 | TRBV4-1 | CASSQDSRPGQVRYEQYF
TRBJ2-7 | TRBV7-9 | CASSLETRIVEYF
TRBJ1-2 | TRBV5-4 | CASSPDRDRIYGYTF
TRBJ1-3 | TRBV5-1 | CASSLAGVSGNTIYF
TRBJ2-1 | TRBV7-2 | CASSLAGMFRGLDEQFF
TRBJ1-5 | TRBV7-9 | CASSAVSGNQPQHF
TRBJ2-7 | TRBV7-2 | CASSVRGGFLYEQYF
TRBJ2-4 | TRBV27 | CASSPSTSQAGPAKNIQYF
TRBJ1-1 | TRBV6-5 | CASTSRGDKAFF
TRBJ2-2 | TRBV18 | CASSPPADTGELFF
TRBJ2-5 | TRBV25-1 | CASSYSIQETQYF
TRBJ2-1 | TRBV18 | CASSLLANLEQFF
TRBJ1-6 | TRBV9 | CASSGGQSSYNSPLHF
TRBJ1-2 | TRBV6-1 | CASSEGGQGYYGYTF
TRBJ1-2 | TRBV12-5 | CASGSHRTYYGYTF
TRBJ1-2 | TRBV14 | CASSQLGQNLYGYTF